The clone carrying this T cell receptor beta chain was found a few times. Its specificity is not known. In the same sample, other DNA sequences code for this CDR3. The investigators reverse transcribed all of the isolated RNA, so they sequenced expressed TCRB transcripts. Data came from immunoSEQ multiplex PCR; TCRdb stores just in-frame clones and leaves some out. The repertoire has hundreds of thousands of clones, over 9.5% of them found once; the top ten carry 0.015% to 0.02%. The sample comes from a study of beta chain features in type 1 diabetes. V was clipped by 0 bases and J by 0 bases; unmatched bases: 2. Germline lookup yields CDR1 GTSNPN and CDR2 SVGIG (reference sequence). The CDR3 runs to 14 residues. The study, taken as a whole, reports: TCRB CDR3 length was moderately but significantly reduced in all four CD4+ subsets of Type 1 diabetes patients.

V and J are TRBV30 and TRBJ2-7; 7 bases are shared with TRBD2. Sequencing input: naive CD4+ T cells from blood. The origin of this receptor is a man between 18 and 29 years old in good health. CDR3 protein: CAWSVGGGSYEQYF. The CDR3 bases are TGTGCCTGGAGTGTCGGCGGGGGCTCCTACGAGCAGTACTTC.